This note documents a single TCR beta chain sequence. This entry comes from a study of cytomegalovirus exposure and HLA in healthy donors. The PCR made use of 60 Vbeta and 13 Jbeta primers. The table came from immunoSEQ multiplex PCR; TCRdb's copy has only in-frame clones and leaves some out. The sample shows about 280,000 clones, 70% to 90% of them seen only once. Trimming removed 1 base at V and 6 bases at J, with 22 bases between. CDR3 length: 18 residues. Germline values: CDR1 MGHRA, CDR2 YSYEKL. Sequenced material: PBMCs. V and J are TRBV4-1 and TRBJ1-5; possibly TRBD1 for D (6 bases). The TCR originated in a woman aged 18-29 years in good health and CMV-seronegative. CDR3 sequence (DNA): TGCGCCAGCAGCCAAGGAGGCAGGGGTGCCCTATGGGGTCAGCCCCAGCATTTT. Translation gives CASSQGGRGALWGQPQHF.